These 20 T cell receptor beta chains were sequenced from one sample in a study of patients and donors after allogeneic stem cell transplantation. TCRdb called the RT-PCR reads again in MiXCR, with one record for every CDR3 protein. The data hold 800,000 to 1,000,000 distinct CDR3 sequences, with roughly 18% observed a single time. The sample taken for sequencing was blood, either unsorted or a sorted T cell fraction (not recorded which). The receptors originated from a human donor who was either an allogeneic HSCT recipient or a stem cell or donor lymphocyte infusion donor (not recorded which). It is not recorded whose cells these are; they may come from a transplant donor.

This clonotype was detected only a few times. The chain links TRBV27 to TRBJ2-2, with D hard to call. The CDR3 spans 13 residues. Germline V gene data show CDR1 as MNHEY and CDR2 as SMNVEV (reference sequence). Trimming removed 6 bases at V and 6 bases at J, with 11 bases between. The CDR3 bases are TGTGCCAGCAGCCGACGAGGAGCCGGGGAGCTGTTTTTT. It specifies CASSRRGAGELFF.

This clonotype was counted between two and nine times. The CDR3 coding sequence is TGTGCCAGCAGCCAACCACAGGGGGCGTTCACTGAAGCTTTCTTT. Its translation is CASSQPQGAFTEAFF. The V and J genes are TRBV4-2 and TRBJ1-1; 9 nucleotides line up with TRBD1. CDR3 length: 15 residues. Trimming removed 2 bases from V and 4 bases from J; junction bases left unmatched: 5. Germline CDR1 and CDR2: LGHNA and YNFKEQ.

The sample holds a few counts of this clonotype. The chain has TRBV9 and TRBJ1-2; a possible D gene is TRBD1 (6 bases). This CDR3 is built from 15 residues. V shed 3 bases and J shed 4 bases, with 16 bases lying between them. The V gene's germline CDR1 is SGDLS and CDR2 YYNGEE. Here the CDR3 reads CASSATDQGRYGYTF. The DNA of the CDR3 is TGTGCCAGCAGCGCCACGGATCAGGGGCGCTATGGCTACACCTTC. Filled out from reference TRBV9 and TRBJ1-2, the complete variable domain reads DSGVTQTPKHLITATGQRVTLRCSPRSGDLSVYWYQQSLDQGLQFLIQYYNGEERAKGNILERFSAQQFPDLHSELNLSSLELGDSALYFCASSATDQGRYGYTFGSGTRLTVV.

The chain carries TRBV7-9 and TRBJ2-7, with 14 bases aligning to TRBD2. The CDR3 runs 15 residues. Germline values: CDR1 SEHNR, CDR2 FQNEAQ (reference sequence). The ends lost 6 bases at V and 6 bases at J; junction bases unmatched: 7. CDR3 amino acids: CASRWTSGGHLEQYF. As DNA, the CDR3 is TGTGCCAGCAGATGGACTAGCGGGGGGCATCTCGAGCAGTACTTC.

This clonotype was seen many times. It differs at one base from a far larger clone, so likely a read error. The chain is built from TRBV5-1 and TRBJ2-3; D gene unclear. The CDR3 sequence is 11 residues long. Germline V gene data show CDR1 as SGHRS and CDR2 as YFSETQ. V lost 4 bases and J 4 bases, leaving 4 bases between the germline ends. CDR3 sequence reads: CASSHSDTQYF. Written as DNA, the CDR3 is TGCGCCAGCAGCCACTCAGATACGCAGTATTTT.

The table lists this clonotype with a few counts. This chain connects TRBV6-5 to TRBJ2-1, with 8 bases fitting TRBD2. The germline CDR1 and CDR2 sequences are MNHEY and SVGAGI. The CDR3 length is 18 residues. V shed 1 base and J 5 bases; nucleotides not matched to a gene: 13. The CDR3 sequence is CASSYFGGAGFVHNEQFF. For the CDR3, the DNA is TGTGCCAGCAGTTACTTCGGGGGGGCTGGATTCGTTCACAATGAGCAGTTCTTC.

The chain is built from TRBV20-1 and TRBJ2-3; possibly TRBD1 or TRBD2 for D (5 bases each). CDR1 DFQATT and CDR2 SNEGSKA come from the germline V gene (reference sequence). V was pared by 5 bases and J by 1 base, with 19 bases between. The length of the CDR3 is 16 residues. CDR3: CSAHAARGRGTDTQYF. DNA of the CDR3: TGCAGTGCTCACGCAGCCCGGGGCCGGGGCACAGATACGCAGTATTTT.

The chain carries TRBV7-3 and TRBJ2-2, with 8 bases matching TRBD1. CDR3 length: 15 residues. The V and J ends lost 5 bases and 5 bases, in that order; junction bases with no gene match: 7. In germline, CDR1 is SGHTA, CDR2 FQGTGA. This chain's CDR3 is CASSNRGRITGELFF. The CDR3 DNA reads as TGTGCCAGCAGCAACAGGGGGAGGATTACCGGGGAGCTGTTTTTT. The full variable domain, completed using reference TRBV7-3 and TRBJ2-2, is GAGVSQTPSNKVTEKGKYVELRCDPISGHTALYWYRQSLGQGPEFLIYFQGTGAADDSGLPNDRFFAVRPEGSVSTLKIQRTERGDSAVYLCASSNRGRITGELFFGEGSRLTVL.

This clonotype was detected many times. The J gene is TRBJ2-3, the V gene TRBV12-3 or TRBV12-4; D unclear. V lost 3 bases to trimming and J lost 6 bases, with 10 bases between them. The CDR3 is 13 residues long. CDR3 sequence reads: CASSFYPQDTQYF. In nucleotides, the CDR3 is TGTGCCAGCAGTTTCTACCCACAGGATACGCAGTATTTT.

CDR3 amino acids: CSASDRGKGSQPQHF. Written as DNA, the CDR3 is TGCAGTGCTAGCGACAGGGGAAAGGGGTCACAGCCCCAGCATTTT. V is TRBV20-1 and J is TRBJ1-5, with 8 bases aligning to TRBD1. Losses at the gene ends were 3 bases for V and 7 bases for J; bases not matched to a gene: 11. This CDR3 has 15 amino acids. CDR1 is DFQATT, CDR2 SNEGSKA, per germline (reference sequence).

V and J are TRBV29-1 and TRBJ2-5, with D maybe TRBD2 (6 bases). The CDR3 runs 16 residues. V shed 0 bases and J shed 2 bases, with 16 bases lying between them. Per the germline V gene, CDR1 is SQVTM and CDR2 is ANQGSEA. The CDR3 sequence: CSVEDGGHLTQETQYF. The CDR3 coding sequence is TGCAGCGTTGAAGATGGAGGGCATTTAACGCAAGAGACCCAGTACTTC.

This clonotype was observed a few times. This chain uses TRBV25-1 with TRBJ1-6, with 7 bases matching TRBD1. The germline CDR1 and CDR2 sequences are MGHDK and SYGVNS. The CDR3 has 16 residues. After removal of 3 bases from V and 5 bases from J, the junction contained 7 bases not matched to a gene. The CDR3 DNA follows: TGTGCCAGCAGTGACAACAGGGGTGGCAATAATTCACCCCTCCACTTT. Translation: CASSDNRGGNNSPLHF.

Only a few counts were recorded for this clonotype. An end of the junction differs from the germline gene, which may be a read error. The chain recombines TRBV29-1 with TRBJ2-3, with a tentative D call TRBD1 (7 bases). Looked up from germline, CDR1 is SQVTM and CDR2 is ANQGSEA. The CDR3 consists of 12 residues. The CDR3 loop reads CSVEEGDRAGVF. CDR3 coding DNA: TGCAGCGTTGAGGAGGGCGACAGGGCAGGAGTATTT.

The rearrangement links TRBV5-1 to TRBJ1-5; D call uncertain. The germline V gene encodes CDR1 SGHRS and CDR2 YFSETQ. V lost 4 bases to trimming and J lost 9 bases, with 17 bases between them. The CDR3 length is 14 residues. As DNA, the CDR3 is TGCGCCAGCAGCCTAGGACCGGGCGATGGGCCCCAGCATTTT. Its protein is CASSLGPGDGPQHF.

The J gene is TRBJ1-5, the V gene TRBV3-1; D gene unclear. The length of the CDR3 is 15 residues. From germline, CDR1 is LGHDT and CDR2 YNNKEL (reference sequence). V was clipped by 2 bases and J by 6 bases, with 14 bases between them. The CDR3 loop is CASSQSGRSTQPQHF. CDR3 DNA sequence: TGTGCCAGCAGCCAATCTGGACGAAGTACTCAGCCCCAGCATTTT.

Many counts were recorded for this clonotype. V and J are TRBV12-3 or TRBV12-4 and TRBJ2-5; weak D call: TRBD1 (5 bases). Trimming cost V 6 bases and J 5 bases, with 13 bases left between them. This CDR3 has 13 residues. CDR3 coding DNA: TGTGCCAGCAGCAACAGGATTGGGGAGACCCAGTACTTC. Translation: CASSNRIGETQYF.

The chain is built from TRBV6-1 and TRBJ2-7; 13 positions match TRBD2. V shed 10 bases and J 4 bases; nucleotides not matched to a gene: 4. In germline, CDR1 is MNHNS, CDR2 SASEGT. The length of the CDR3 is 13 residues. The CDR3 DNA is TGTGCCACCACTAGCGGGGGGGATTACGAGCAGTACTTC. It specifies CATTSGGDYEQYF.

This clonotype appeared a few times. This rearrangement joins TRBV15 to TRBJ2-5; 10 bases are shared with TRBD2. Germline-derived CDR1 and CDR2 are LNHNV and YYDKDF (reference sequence). The CDR3 has 17 residues. Trimming removed 0 bases from V and 2 bases from J; junction bases left unmatched: 6. As DNA, the CDR3 is TGTGCCACCAGCAGAGAGCTAGCGGGAGAAGTACAAGAGACCCAGTACTTC. It yields the protein CATSRELAGEVQETQYF.

The V and J genes are TRBV5-6 and TRBJ2-1, with 7 bases matching TRBD2. Germline V lookup: CDR1 SGHDT, CDR2 YYEEEE. The junction had 5 bases not matched to a gene; V was cut back by 0 bases and J by 2 bases. The CDR3 has 16 residues. CDR3 sequence: CASSLGGGDPYNEQFF. DNA of the CDR3: TGTGCCAGCAGCTTGGGGGGGGGAGATCCCTACAATGAGCAGTTCTTC.

This clonotype was detected many times. The rearrangement joins TRBV5-1 to TRBJ2-7; D ambiguous. The V and J ends lost 1 base and 2 bases respectively, with 7 bases between them. CDR1 and CDR2 (germline): SGHRS, YFSETQ. This CDR3 region has 13 residues. CDR3 sequence: CASSLTDTYEQYF. CDR3 bases: TGCGCCAGCAGCTTGACAGATACCTACGAGCAGTACTTC.